Following are 5 T cell receptor beta chains from one sample sequenced in a study of tumor-infiltrating lymphocytes in primary liver carcinoma. Without any cell sorting, roughly 18-31 mg of bulk tissue yielded co-extracted RNA and DNA. Researchers generated TCR beta cDNA from about 530 ng of total RNA, relying on a constant-region primer. Slightly modified ARM-PCR with three nested multiplex PCR rounds yielded TCR beta libraries. TRBV1-TRBV30 forward and Cbeta reverse primers drove the first two approximately 11-cycle rounds. TCRdb re-called the multiplex PCR reads through MiXCR, storing one row per CDR3 protein. The sample yields some 130,000 distinct CDR3 sequences, roughly 70% seen once. The sequenced sample was tumor-adjacent normal liver tissue. These receptors were collected from a woman aged 60-75 years with primary liver carcinoma and hepatitis B virus infection.

With respect to this clonotype: This may be a read error, as it is one base from a much larger clone. The rearrangement links TRBV2 to TRBJ2-3; D remains ambiguous. Germline V CDR1 and CDR2: SNHLY, FYNNEI. V shed 6 bases and J shed 1 base, with 11 bases lying between them. CDR3 length: 14 residues. In nucleotides, the CDR3 is TGTGCCAGCAGATGGGCCCAATGCACAGATACGCAGTATTTT. This translates into CASRWAQCTDTQYF.

This clonotype was found many times. One end of the junction is discordant with germline, which a read error may explain. V is TRBV2 and J is TRBJ2-1; no definite D call. The CDR3 is 11 residues long. Germline loops: CDR1 SNHLY, CDR2 FYNNEI. CDR3 coding DNA: TGTGCCAGCAGTGAGTCTGTAACTACTCGTTTC. Its translation is CASSESVTTRF.

The chain uses TRBV11-2 and TRBJ2-3; possible D gene TRBD2, 6 bases. CDR3 length equals 15 residues. CDR1 SGHAT and CDR2 FQNNGV come from the germline V gene. The CDR3 sequence: CACSLGGITTDTQYF. CDR3 DNA sequence: TGTGCTTGCAGCTTGGGCGGGATCACCACAGATACGCAGTATTTT.

This clonotype was found many times. V usage is TRBV5-4 and J usage is TRBJ2-7; 8 nucleotides match TRBD2. Germline lookup yields CDR1 SGHNT and CDR2 YYREEE (reference sequence). The CDR3 is 13 amino acids. V was pared by 4 bases and J by 6 bases, with 6 bases of the junction left unmatched. DNA of the CDR3: TGTGCCAGCAGCCCCAGGACTAGCTCCGAGCAGTACTTC. Translating it yields CASSPRTSSEQYF.

For this clonotype: This sequence may be a read error, since a much larger clone differs from it by one base. The CDR3 nucleotides read TGCGCCAGCAGCTTGACAGTTACCCTCCAAGATACCCAGTACTTC. This codes for CASSLTVTLQDTQYF. The chain joins TRBV5-1 to TRBJ2-5; no clear D gene. Germline V lookup: CDR1 SGHRS, CDR2 YFSETQ. The CDR3 has 15 amino acids.